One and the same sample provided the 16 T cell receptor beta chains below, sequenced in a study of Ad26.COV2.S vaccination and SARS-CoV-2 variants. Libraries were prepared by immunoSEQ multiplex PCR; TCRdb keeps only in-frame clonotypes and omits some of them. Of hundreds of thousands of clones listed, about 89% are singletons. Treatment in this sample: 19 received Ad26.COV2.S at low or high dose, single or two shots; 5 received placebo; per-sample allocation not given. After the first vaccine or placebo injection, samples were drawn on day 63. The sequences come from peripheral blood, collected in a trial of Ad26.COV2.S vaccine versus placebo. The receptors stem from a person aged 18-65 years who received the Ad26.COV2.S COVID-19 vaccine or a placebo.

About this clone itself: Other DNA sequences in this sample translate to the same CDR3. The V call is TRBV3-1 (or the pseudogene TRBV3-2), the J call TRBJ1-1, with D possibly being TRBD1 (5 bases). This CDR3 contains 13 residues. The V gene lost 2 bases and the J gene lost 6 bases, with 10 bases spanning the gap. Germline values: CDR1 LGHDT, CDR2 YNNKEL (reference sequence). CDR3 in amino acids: CASSQRGRPEAFF. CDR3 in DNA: TGTGCCAGCAGCCAACGGGGCCGTCCTGAAGCTTTCTTT.

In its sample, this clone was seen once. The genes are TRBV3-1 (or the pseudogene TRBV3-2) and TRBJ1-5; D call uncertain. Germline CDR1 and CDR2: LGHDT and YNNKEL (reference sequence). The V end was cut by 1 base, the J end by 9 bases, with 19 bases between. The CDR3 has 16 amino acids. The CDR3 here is CASSQAPRAVDGPQHF. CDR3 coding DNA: TGTGCCAGCAGCCAAGCGCCTAGGGCGGTTGATGGGCCCCAGCATTTT.

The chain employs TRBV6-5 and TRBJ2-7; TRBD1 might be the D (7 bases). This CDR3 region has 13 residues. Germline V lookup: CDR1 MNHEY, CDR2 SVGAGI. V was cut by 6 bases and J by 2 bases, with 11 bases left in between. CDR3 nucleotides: TGTGCCAGCAGGCGGGACAGCACCTACGAGCAGTACTTC. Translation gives CASRRDSTYEQYF.

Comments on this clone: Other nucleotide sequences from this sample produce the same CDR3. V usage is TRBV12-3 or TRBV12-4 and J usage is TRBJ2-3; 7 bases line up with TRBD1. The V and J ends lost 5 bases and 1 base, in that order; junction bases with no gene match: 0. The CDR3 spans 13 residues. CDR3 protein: CASSQGGTDTQYF. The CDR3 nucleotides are TGTGCCAGCAGTCAGGGGGGCACAGATACGCAGTATTTT.

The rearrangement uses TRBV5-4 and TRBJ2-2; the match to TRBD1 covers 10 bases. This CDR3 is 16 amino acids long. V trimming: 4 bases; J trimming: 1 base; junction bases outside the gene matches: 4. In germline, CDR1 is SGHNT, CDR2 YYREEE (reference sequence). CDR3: CASSLGQGGNTGELFF. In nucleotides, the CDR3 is TGTGCCAGCAGCCTCGGACAGGGGGGGAACACCGGGGAGCTGTTTTTT. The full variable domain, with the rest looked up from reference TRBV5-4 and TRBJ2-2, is ETGVTQSPTHLIKTRGQQVTLRCSSQSGHNTVSWYQQALGQGPQFIFQYYREEENGRGNFPPRFSGLQFPNYSSELNVNALELDDSALYLCASSLGQGGNTGELFFGEGSRLTVL.

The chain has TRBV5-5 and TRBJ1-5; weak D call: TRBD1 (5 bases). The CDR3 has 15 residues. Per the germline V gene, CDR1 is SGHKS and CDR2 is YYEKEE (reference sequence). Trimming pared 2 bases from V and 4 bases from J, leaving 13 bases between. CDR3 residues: CASSFMQGLNQPQHF. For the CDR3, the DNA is TGTGCCAGCAGCTTTATGCAGGGACTGAATCAGCCCCAGCATTTT.

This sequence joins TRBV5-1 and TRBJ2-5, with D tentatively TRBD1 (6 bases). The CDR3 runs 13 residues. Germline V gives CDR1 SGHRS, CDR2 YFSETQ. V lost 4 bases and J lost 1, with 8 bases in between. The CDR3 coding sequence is TGCGCCAGCAGCGTACAGGGCCAAGAGACCCAGTACTTC. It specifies CASSVQGQETQYF.

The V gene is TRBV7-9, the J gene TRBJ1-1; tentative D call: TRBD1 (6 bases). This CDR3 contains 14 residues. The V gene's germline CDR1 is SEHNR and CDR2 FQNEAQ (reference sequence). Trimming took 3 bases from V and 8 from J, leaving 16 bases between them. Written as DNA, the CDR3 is TGTGCCAGCAGCTTGACACAGGGATCAATAGAAGCTTTCTTT. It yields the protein CASSLTQGSIEAFF.

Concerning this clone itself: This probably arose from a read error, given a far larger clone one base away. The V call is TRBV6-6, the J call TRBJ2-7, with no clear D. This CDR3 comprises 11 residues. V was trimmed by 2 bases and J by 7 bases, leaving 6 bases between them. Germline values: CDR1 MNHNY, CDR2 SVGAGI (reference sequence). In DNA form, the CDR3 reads TGTGCCAGCAGTTACAGCGAGGAGCAGTACTTC. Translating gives CASSYSEEQYF.

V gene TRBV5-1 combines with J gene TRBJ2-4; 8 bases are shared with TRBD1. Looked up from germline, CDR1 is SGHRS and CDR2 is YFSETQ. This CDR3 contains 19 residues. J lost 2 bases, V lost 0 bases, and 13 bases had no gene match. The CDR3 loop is CASSLGWQGALGTKNIQYF. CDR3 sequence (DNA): TGCGCCAGCAGCTTGGGTTGGCAGGGGGCGCTGGGAACCAAAAACATTCAGTACTTC.

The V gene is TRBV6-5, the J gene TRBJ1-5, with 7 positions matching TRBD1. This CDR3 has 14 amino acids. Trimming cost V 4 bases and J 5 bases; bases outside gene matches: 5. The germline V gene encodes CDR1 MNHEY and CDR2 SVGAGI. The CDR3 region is CASSSRGRHQPQHF. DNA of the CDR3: TGTGCCAGCAGTTCTAGGGGGCGGCATCAGCCCCAGCATTTT.

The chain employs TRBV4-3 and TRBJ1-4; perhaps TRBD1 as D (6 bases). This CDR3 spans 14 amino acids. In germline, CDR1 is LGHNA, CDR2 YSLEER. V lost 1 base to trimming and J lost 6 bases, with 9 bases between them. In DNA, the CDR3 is TGCGCCAGCAGCCAAGTGGGGGCTGATGAAAAACTGTTTTTT. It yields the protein CASSQVGADEKLFF.

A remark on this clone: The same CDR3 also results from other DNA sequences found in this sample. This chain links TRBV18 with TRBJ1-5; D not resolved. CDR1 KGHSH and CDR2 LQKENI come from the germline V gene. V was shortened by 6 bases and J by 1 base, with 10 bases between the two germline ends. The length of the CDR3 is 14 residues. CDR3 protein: CASSLDRSNQPQHF. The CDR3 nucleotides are TGTGCCAGCTCGCTGGACCGGAGCAATCAGCCCCAGCATTTT.

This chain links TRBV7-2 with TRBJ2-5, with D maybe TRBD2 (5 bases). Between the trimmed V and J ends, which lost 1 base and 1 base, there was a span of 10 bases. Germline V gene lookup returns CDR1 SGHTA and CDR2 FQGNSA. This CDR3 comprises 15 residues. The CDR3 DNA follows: TGTGCCAGCAGCTTAGAGGACTCGTTCCAAGAGACCCAGTACTTC. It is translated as CASSLEDSFQETQYF.

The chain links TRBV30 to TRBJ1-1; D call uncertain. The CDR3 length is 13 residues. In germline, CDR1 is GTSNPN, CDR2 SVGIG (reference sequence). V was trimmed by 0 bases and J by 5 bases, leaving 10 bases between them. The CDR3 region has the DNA TGTGCCTGGAGTGTACGTTGGGATACTGAAGCTTTCTTT. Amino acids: CAWSVRWDTEAFF.

CDR3 in DNA: TGTGCCAGCAGCTACGTGGGGAGGGGTCATGGCTACACCTTC. This codes for CASSYVGRGHGYTF. V and J are TRBV5-4 and TRBJ1-2; D is possibly TRBD1 (5 bases). Per the germline V gene, CDR1 is SGHNT and CDR2 is YYREEE (reference sequence). Trimming pared 3 bases from V and 6 bases from J, leaving 15 bases between. The CDR3 sequence is 14 residues long. The full variable domain, with the rest looked up from reference TRBV5-4 and TRBJ1-2, is ETGVTQSPTHLIKTRGQQVTLRCSSQSGHNTVSWYQQALGQGPQFIFQYYREEENGRGNFPPRFSGLQFPNYSSELNVNALELDDSALYLCASSYVGRGHGYTFGSGTRLTVV.